The T cell receptor beta chain described here comes from a study of cytomegalovirus exposure and HLA in healthy donors. Study as a whole: Earlier sequencing of 150 million to 200 million T cells yielded 100 million to 120 million unique TCR beta sequences. HLA-typed donors were the source of about 85 million unique TCRs held in an early data release. General observations from the study: Donors belonging to an Asian-associated ancestry cluster reportedly showed fewer N-insertions in productive TCRs than the roughly 670-donor mean, according to what a later analysis found.

The PCR used 60 Vbeta and 13 Jbeta primers. Repertoires were generated with immunoSEQ multiplex PCR, while TCRdb's copy carries only in-frame clones and drops some. This repertoire shows 75,000 to 90,000 clones, under 80% found once; its top ten account for about 5.5%. CDR1 is MNHNS, CDR2 SASEGT, per germline. Trimming took 4 bases from V and 2 from J, leaving 8 bases between them. This CDR3 spans 14 amino acids. Regarding this clone: Its specificity is unknown.

The chain carries TRBV6-1 and TRBJ2-2; D is uncertain. Sample: PBMCs. This TCR derives from a male donor in good health and CMV-seropositive. CDR3 coding DNA: TGTGCCAGCAGTGGTACTCACAACACCGGGGAGCTGTTTTTT. Protein product: CASSGTHNTGELFF.